The subject of this entry is one TCR beta chain. These data originate in a study of T cell changes during pregnancy in multiple sclerosis. Produced via immunoSEQ multiplex PCR; TCRdb's table is partial and in-frame only. The sample lists about 27,000 clones, 86% seen once, with 13% in the top ten. This sample comprised CD8+ T cells from peripheral blood mononuclear cells, obtained in the first trimester of pregnancy. The TCR comes from a female donor in good health, enrolled as a control in a pregnancy study.

The CDR3 loop reads CATSTQGQGGEKLFF. As DNA, the CDR3 is TGTGCCACCTCGACTCAGGGACAGGGAGGAGAAAAACTGTTTTTT. V usage is TRBV2 and J usage is TRBJ1-4, with 9 bases identical to TRBD1. Germline-derived CDR1 and CDR2 are SNHLY and FYNNEI. Germline trimming cut 10 bases from V and 8 bases from J; bases unmatched to any gene: 14. The length of the CDR3 is 15 residues.